Below, 25 T cell receptor beta chains from the same sample are listed, as sequenced in a study of technical replicates of blood from a handful of donors. Clones were read by immunoSEQ multiplex PCR, and TCRdb kept only the in-frame ones, dropping some. This table holds about 70,000 clones, roughly 92% found once. Sequencing input: PBMCs. Receptors were obtained from a human donor in good health. Some clones in this sample may be carry-over from other donors' samples.

J is TRBJ2-1 and V is TRBV5-4, with TRBD2 matching over 13 bases. CDR3 size: 15 residues. The V gene end was trimmed by 0 bases and the J gene end by 8 bases; junction bases not matched to a gene: 2. Germline V gene lookup returns CDR1 SGHNT and CDR2 YYREEE (reference sequence). The CDR3 DNA is TGTGCCAGCAGCTTGGAACTAGCGGGAGGGCATGAGCAGTTCTTC. Translating gives CASSLELAGGHEQFF.

The CDR3 DNA reads TGTGCCAGCAGCAGATTGGTGGACAGGGGACCACAAGAGACCCAGTACTTC. It specifies CASSRLVDRGPQETQYF. The chain couples TRBV21-1 to TRBJ2-5; TRBD1 is the table's D call, not checked against the DNA. TRBV21-1 is tagged as a pseudogene. The CDR3 has 17 amino acids.

The chain combines TRBV6-5 with TRBJ2-4; 10 bases fit TRBD2. V lost 6 bases and J lost 5; bases outside the gene matches: 7. CDR3 length: 15 amino acids. Looked up from germline, CDR1 is MNHEY and CDR2 is SVGAGI. CDR3 region: CASSKAGGPQNIQYF. CDR3 sequence (DNA): TGTGCCAGCAGCAAAGCGGGAGGGCCCCAAAACATTCAGTACTTC.

This clone was seen a single time. This chain links TRBV7-2 with TRBJ2-7, with a tentative D call TRBD1 (6 bases). This CDR3 has 12 residues. V lost 5 bases to trimming and J lost 3 bases, with 8 bases between them. CDR1 and CDR2 (germline): SGHTA, FQGNSA. As DNA, the CDR3 is TGTGCCAGCAGCAAGACAGGCTACGAGCAGTACTTC. This sequence encodes CASSKTGYEQYF.

The V and J genes are TRBV7-2 and TRBJ1-2; D is ambiguous. Germline V gene data show CDR1 as SGHTA and CDR2 as FQGNSA. This CDR3 contains 14 residues. V was shortened by 5 bases and J by 0 bases, with 10 bases between the two germline ends. CDR3 in amino acids: CASSLQRANYGYTF. The CDR3 coding sequence is TGTGCCAGCAGCCTCCAAAGAGCTAACTATGGCTACACCTTC.

The rearrangement links TRBV6-4 to TRBJ2-3; 8 bases align to TRBD2. After removal of 4 bases from V and 6 bases from J, the junction contained 6 bases not matched to a gene. Germline CDR1 MRHNA, CDR2 SNTAGT. The CDR3 is 14 amino acids. The CDR3 is CASSVNGGEDTQYF. The CDR3 bases are TGTGCCAGCAGTGTGAACGGGGGGGAGGATACGCAGTATTTT.

The genes are TRBV7-2 and TRBJ2-1; 10 bases agree with TRBD2. Per the germline V gene, CDR1 is SGHTA and CDR2 is FQGNSA. Losses at the gene ends were 5 bases for V and 3 bases for J; bases not matched to a gene: 10. The CDR3 runs to 17 residues. CDR3 amino acids: CASSRYTGLAVYNEQFF. CDR3 coding DNA: TGTGCCAGCAGCCGGTACACCGGACTAGCGGTCTACAATGAGCAGTTCTTC.

The chain employs TRBV5-4 and TRBJ1-2; perhaps TRBD1 as D (5 bases). Germline CDR1 SGHNT, CDR2 YYREEE (reference sequence). Trimming removed 6 bases at V and 5 bases at J, with 11 bases between. The CDR3 runs to 12 residues. The CDR3 coding sequence is TGTGCCAGCACCAGTGACAGTTATGGCTACACCTTC. As protein: CASTSDSYGYTF.

In this sample, this clone turned up once. This chain links TRBV5-1 with TRBJ2-1, with 10 bases lining up with TRBD2. The CDR3 has 16 residues. V gave up 5 bases and J gave up 4 bases; unmatched junction bases: 9. CDR1 SGHRS and CDR2 YFSETQ come from the germline V gene. CDR3 coding DNA: TGCGCCAGCAGTCGAGACGGACTAGCGGTTTACAATGAGCAGTTCTTC. The encoded protein is CASSRDGLAVYNEQFF.

The chain recombines TRBV4-3 with TRBJ1-1, with 7 nucleotides matching TRBD1. This CDR3 spans 16 amino acids. Germline lookup yields CDR1 LGHNA and CDR2 YSLEER. V was clipped by 0 bases and J by 2 bases; unmatched bases: 6. The CDR3 reads CASSQDPQGGNTEAFF. CDR3 sequence (DNA): TGCGCCAGCAGCCAAGACCCCCAAGGGGGCAACACTGAAGCTTTCTTT.

The CDR3 nucleotides read TGTGCCAGTAGCCCTCCGGAGCGCGGCCCTCAGCCCCAGCATTTT. Translation gives CASSPPERGPQPQHF. This chain joins TRBV19 and TRBJ1-5; D gene unclear. CDR3 size: 15 residues. Germline CDR1 reads LNHDA; CDR2 reads SQIVND (reference sequence). Trimming stripped 6 bases from V and 6 bases from J, with 18 bases between.

The chain uses TRBV5-1 and TRBJ1-6; no clear D gene. Per the germline V gene, CDR1 is SGHRS and CDR2 is YFSETQ. CDR3 length: 16 amino acids. With 0 bases removed from V and 0 bases from J, the gap between germline ends came to 7 bases. The CDR3 coding sequence is TGCGCCAGCAGCTTGGCGGGGAGCTCCTATAATTCACCCCTCCACTTT. Its protein product is CASSLAGSSYNSPLHF.

The chain combines TRBV20-1 with TRBJ1-1; unclear D gene. Per germline, CDR1 DFQATT and CDR2 SNEGSKA (reference sequence). Trimming took off 3 bases at V and 6 bases at J, with 5 bases between the two ends. CDR3 size: 10 residues. The CDR3 coding sequence is TGCAGTGCTAGCTACCCTGAAGCTTTCTTT. Encoded protein: CSASYPEAFF.

The gene calls are TRBV5-8 and TRBJ1-2; 10 nucleotides align to TRBD1. J was trimmed by 2 bases and V by 4 bases; bases with no gene match: 8. Germline V lookup: CDR1 SGHTS, CDR2 YDEGEE. CDR3 size: 16 residues. As DNA, the CDR3 is TGTGCCAGCAGCCCTAGCCGGACAGGGGGAAACTATGGCTACACCTTC. Residues: CASSPSRTGGNYGYTF.

This chain joins TRBV30 and TRBJ2-7; D is unclear. The CDR3 is 13 residues long. Germline V CDR1 and CDR2: GTSNPN, SVGIG (reference sequence). V was cut by 2 bases and J by 3 bases, with 11 bases left in between. The CDR3: CAWSWRRDYEQYF. The CDR3 bases are TGTGCCTGGAGTTGGCGGAGAGACTACGAGCAGTACTTC.

This chain links TRBV2 with TRBJ2-2; 8 bases are shared with TRBD2. The CDR3 loop spans 16 amino acids. Unmatched junction bases numbered 7, after V lost 2 bases and J lost 5 bases. Germline V gives CDR1 SNHLY, CDR2 FYNNEI. The CDR3 DNA follows: TGTGCCAGCAGTGAACCCGGGGCTAGCGGGACCGGGGAGCTGTTTTTT. Translation: CASSEPGASGTGELFF.

This chain links TRBV7-9 with TRBJ2-5; 13 nucleotides align to TRBD2. This CDR3 region has 15 residues. The germline CDR1 and CDR2 sequences are SEHNR and FQNEAQ (reference sequence). The junction had 0 bases not matched to a gene; V was cut back by 4 bases and J by 1 base. In DNA, the CDR3 is TGTGCCAGCAGCTGGACTAGCGGGGGCCAAGAGACCCAGTACTTC. Translation gives CASSWTSGGQETQYF. Full variable domain (outside the CDR3, taken from reference TRBV7-9 and TRBJ2-5): DTGVSQNPRHKITKRGQNVTFRCDPISEHNRLYWYRQTLGQGPEFLTYFQNEAQLEKSRLLSDRFSAERPKGSFSTLEIQRTEQGDSAMYLCASSWTSGGQETQYFGPGTRLLVL.

This clone appeared a single time. The rearrangement links TRBV6-5 to TRBJ1-1, with 7 bases matching TRBD1. This CDR3 contains 13 residues. After removal of 0 bases from V and 5 bases from J, the junction contained 0 bases not matched to a gene. Germline V gene lookup returns CDR1 MNHEY and CDR2 SVGAGI. CDR3 coding DNA: TGTGCCAGCAGTTACTCGGGACAGACTGAAGCTTTCTTT. Translating gives CASSYSGQTEAFF.

The CDR3 here is CAGDRGEYGYTF. In DNA form, the CDR3 reads TGTGCCGGAGACAGGGGGGAGTATGGCTACACCTTC. The chain is built from TRBV30 and TRBJ1-2, with 9 bases identical to TRBD1. V lost 8 bases, J lost 5 bases, and 6 bases stayed unmatched. The CDR3 runs 12 residues. From germline, CDR1 is GTSNPN and CDR2 SVGIG (reference sequence).

V gene TRBV27 combines with J gene TRBJ1-1; no firm D call. CDR3 length equals 13 residues. Looked up from germline, CDR1 is MNHEY and CDR2 is SMNVEV (reference sequence). V was pared by 9 bases and J by 0 bases, with 11 bases between. The CDR3 coding sequence is TGTGCCAGTATGGGAGGACTGAACACTGAAGCTTTCTTT. It codes for CASMGGLNTEAFF.

This clone was counted a single time. The V gene is TRBV19, the J gene TRBJ1-4; TRBD1 might be the D (5 bases). This CDR3 contains 15 residues. Trimming took 0 bases from V and 8 from J, leaving 13 bases between them. Germline V gives CDR1 LNHDA, CDR2 SQIVND (reference sequence). This chain's CDR3 is CASSIEASGGEKLFF. DNA for the CDR3: TGTGCCAGTAGTATAGAGGCATCCGGGGGGGAAAAACTGTTTTTT.

The V and J genes are TRBV6-1 and TRBJ2-2; TRBD1 matches at 8 bases. The CDR3 runs to 14 residues. Germline CDR1 MNHNS, CDR2 SASEGT. Trimming took 6 bases from V and 7 from J; bases not matched to a gene: 7. DNA of the CDR3: TGTGCCAGCAGAGAGGACAGGGCGGTCGGGGAGCTGTTTTTT. It encodes CASREDRAVGELFF.

The chain uses TRBV2 and TRBJ2-2; D perhaps matches TRBD2 (6 bases). Germline V gene sequence: CDR1 SNHLY, CDR2 FYNNEI. The CDR3 sequence is 15 residues long. Trimming cost V 6 bases and J 3 bases, with 14 bases left between them. The CDR3 is CASRGGARDTGELFF. CDR3 DNA: TGTGCCAGCAGGGGCGGGGCGCGGGACACCGGGGAGCTGTTTTTT.

J is TRBJ2-7 and V is TRBV2; 7 bases are shared with TRBD1. Trimming cost V 7 bases and J 3 bases; bases outside gene matches: 3. The CDR3 sequence is 12 residues long. The V gene's germline CDR1 is SNHLY and CDR2 FYNNEI. The CDR3, as DNA: TGTGCCAGCACCAGGGACAGCTACGAGCAGTACTTC. Translating it yields CASTRDSYEQYF.

This clone has a single count. The chain employs TRBV28 and TRBJ1-1; TRBD1 might be the D (6 bases). Deletions cut 6 bases from V and 0 bases from J, with 11 bases between. CDR1 and CDR2 (germline): MDHEN, SYDVKM. This CDR3 contains 14 residues. The CDR3 DNA reads as TGTGCCAGCAGAGGGGGTCAGATGAACACTGAAGCTTTCTTT. It translates to CASRGGQMNTEAFF.